This TCR beta chain appears in the sequencing data of a study of cytomegalovirus exposure and HLA in healthy donors (TCRdb year 2017). Background on the whole study: According to a later analysis, one platform produced both the 110 or so validation repertoires and the roughly 660 repertoires of the first cohort. The study was designed to test whether signatures of past pathogen exposure could be identified by cataloging public T cell receptors. Besides the first cohort of hundreds of subjects, a separate validation cohort made up of about 120 different subjects was used. To predict cytomegalovirus infection status, the study brought together high-throughput TCR immunosequencing, statistical association of individual TCRs with disease status, and machine learning.

Separate from the roughly 660-subject first cohort, the validation cohort of 120 subjects was the group to which the donors belonged. The investigation overall reported the following: A later analysis lacked HLA typing for the validation cohort, so it scored co-occurrence in that cohort across all 120 or so repertoires. The authors suggested that the approach could potentially be extended to other disease states and immunological phenotypes. The classifier was reported to diagnose cytomegalovirus status with high specificity and sensitivity in both the original and validation cohorts. In vitro tests confirmed that a few of the cytomegalovirus-associated TCR beta chains recognize cytomegalovirus antigens. Most TCR sequences were seen in very few donors, while some public TCRs were found in many individuals. Of the cluster scores, 94% were above 0 in a later analysis, which found that TCRs clustered in the first cohort also tended to co-occur in the 110 or so validation repertoires. The study gave a list of roughly 150 TCR beta chains associated with cytomegalovirus.

Inclusive of the bounding cysteine and phenylalanine, the CDR3 is 15 residues long. The only DNA kept is the CDR3, 45 bases in frame from the first base. In the germline V gene (reference sequence), CDR1 corresponds to SEHNR and CDR2 to FQNEAQ. Cut back by 5 bases and 3 bases, the V and J ends lie 11 bases apart. Regarding this clone: This receptor's antigen is unknown. Base-call qualities are not available, and no considerably larger clone is one nucleotide away.

Library preparation used the immunoSEQ multiplex PCR assay. In the original analysis: To diagnose cytomegalovirus status from the catalog of TCR beta chain sequences, a statistical classification framework was built. Sourced from immuneACCESS, this table was stored by TCRdb with only in-frame sequences that have V and J called. A share of the clones is absent; for the studies checked, an unresolved V gene accounts for under half, and the remainder has no known explanation. D and trimming come from the DNA, and the V and J calls and clone size come from that table. The table for this sample lists about 73,000 clones; about 95% of them were counted only once. The leading ten clones occupy 0.9% to 1.2% of the sample.

Recombination linked TRBV7-9 to TRBJ1-6; a tentative D call is TRBD1 (5 bases match). Sequenced input: PBMCs. The clonotype was recovered from a woman aged 18-35 years in good health and CMV-seronegative. DNA sequence: TGTGCCAGCAGCCAAGACAGTAACTATAATTCACCCCTCCACTTT. Its protein reads: CASSQDSNYNSPLHF.